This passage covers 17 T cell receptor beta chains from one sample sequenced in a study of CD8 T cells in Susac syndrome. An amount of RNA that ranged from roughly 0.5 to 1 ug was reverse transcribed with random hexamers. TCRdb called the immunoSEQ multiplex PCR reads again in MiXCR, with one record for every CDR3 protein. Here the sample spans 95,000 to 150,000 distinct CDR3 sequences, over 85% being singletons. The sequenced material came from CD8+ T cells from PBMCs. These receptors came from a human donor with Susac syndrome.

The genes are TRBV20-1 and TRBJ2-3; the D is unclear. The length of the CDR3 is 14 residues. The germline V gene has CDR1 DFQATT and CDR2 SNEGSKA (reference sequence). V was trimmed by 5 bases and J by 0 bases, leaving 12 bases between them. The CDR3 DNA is TGCAGTGCTCAGCCCCTGGATAGCACAGATACGCAGTATTTT. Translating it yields CSAQPLDSTDTQYF.

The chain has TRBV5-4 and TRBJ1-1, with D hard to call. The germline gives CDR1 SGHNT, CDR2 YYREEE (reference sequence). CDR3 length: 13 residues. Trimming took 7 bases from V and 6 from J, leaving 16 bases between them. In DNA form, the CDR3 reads TGTGCCAGCCAAGGAGACGGTGAACCTGAAGCTTTCTTT. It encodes CASQGDGEPEAFF.

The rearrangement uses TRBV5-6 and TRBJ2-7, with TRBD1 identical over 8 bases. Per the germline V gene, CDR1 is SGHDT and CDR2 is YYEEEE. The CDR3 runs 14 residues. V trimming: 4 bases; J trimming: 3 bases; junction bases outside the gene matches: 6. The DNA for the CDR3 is TGTGCCAGCAGCGACGGGACAGGTATCTACGAGCAGTACTTC. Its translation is CASSDGTGIYEQYF. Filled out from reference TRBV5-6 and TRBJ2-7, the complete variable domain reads DAGVTQSPTHLIKTRGQQVTLRCSPKSGHDTVSWYQQALGQGPQFIFQYYEEEERQRGNFPDRFSGHQFPNYSSELNVNALLLGDSALYLCASSDGTGIYEQYFGPGTRLTVT.

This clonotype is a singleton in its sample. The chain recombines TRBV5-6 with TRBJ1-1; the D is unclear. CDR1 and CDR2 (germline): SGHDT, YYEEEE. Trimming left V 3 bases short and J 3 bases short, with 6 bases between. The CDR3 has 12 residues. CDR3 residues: CASSYSDTEAFF. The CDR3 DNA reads TGTGCCAGCAGCTACAGCGACACTGAAGCTTTCTTT.

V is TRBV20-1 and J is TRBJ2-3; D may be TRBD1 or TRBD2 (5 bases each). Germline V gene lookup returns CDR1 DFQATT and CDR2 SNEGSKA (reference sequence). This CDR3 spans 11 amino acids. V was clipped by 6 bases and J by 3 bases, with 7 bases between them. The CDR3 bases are TGCAGTGCATGGGGGACAGATACGCAGTATTTT. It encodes CSAWGTDTQYF.

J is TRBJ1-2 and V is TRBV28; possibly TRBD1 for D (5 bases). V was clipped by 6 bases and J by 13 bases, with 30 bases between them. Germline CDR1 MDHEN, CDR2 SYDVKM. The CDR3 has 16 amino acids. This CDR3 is CASREPLHRARGDSTF. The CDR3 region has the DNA TGTGCCAGCAGAGAACCACTTCACCGGGCCAGAGGGGACTCCACCTTC.

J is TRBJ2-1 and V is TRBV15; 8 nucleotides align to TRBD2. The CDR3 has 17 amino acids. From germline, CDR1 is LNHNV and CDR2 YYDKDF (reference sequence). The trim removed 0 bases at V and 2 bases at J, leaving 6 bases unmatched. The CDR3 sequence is CATSRDAPTSAYNEQFF. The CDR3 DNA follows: TGTGCCACCAGCAGAGATGCTCCGACTAGCGCCTACAATGAGCAGTTCTTC.

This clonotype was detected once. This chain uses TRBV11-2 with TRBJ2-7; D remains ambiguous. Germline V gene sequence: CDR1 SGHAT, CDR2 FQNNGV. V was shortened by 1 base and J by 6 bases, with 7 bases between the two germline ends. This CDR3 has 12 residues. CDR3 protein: CASSLARGEQYF. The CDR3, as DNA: TGTGCCAGCAGCTTAGCCAGAGGCGAGCAGTACTTC.

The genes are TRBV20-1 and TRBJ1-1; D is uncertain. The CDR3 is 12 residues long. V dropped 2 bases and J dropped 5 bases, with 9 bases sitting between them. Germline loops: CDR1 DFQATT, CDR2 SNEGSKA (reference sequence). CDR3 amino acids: CSARPMGTEAFF. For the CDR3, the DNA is TGCAGTGCTAGACCCATGGGGACTGAAGCTTTCTTT.

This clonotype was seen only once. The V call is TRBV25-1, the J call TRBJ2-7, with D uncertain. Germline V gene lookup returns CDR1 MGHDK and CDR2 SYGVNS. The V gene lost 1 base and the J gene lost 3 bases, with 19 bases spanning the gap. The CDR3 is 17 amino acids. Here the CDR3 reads CASSELRTDDENYEQYF. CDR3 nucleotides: TGTGCCAGCAGTGAATTAAGAACGGATGATGAAAACTACGAGCAGTACTTC.

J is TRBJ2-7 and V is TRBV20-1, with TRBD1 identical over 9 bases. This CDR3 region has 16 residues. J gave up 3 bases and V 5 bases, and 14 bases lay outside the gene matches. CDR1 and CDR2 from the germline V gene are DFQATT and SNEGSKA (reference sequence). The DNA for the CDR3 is TGCAGTGCTCTTCACCGCCGTGTGACAGGGGGCTACGAGCAGTACTTC. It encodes CSALHRRVTGGYEQYF.

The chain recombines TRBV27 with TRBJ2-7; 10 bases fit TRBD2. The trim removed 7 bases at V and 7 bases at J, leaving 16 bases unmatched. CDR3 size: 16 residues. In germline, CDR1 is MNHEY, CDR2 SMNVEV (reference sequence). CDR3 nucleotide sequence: TGTGCCAGCACAAGCGGGAGGGCTCACTCATTGGGGGAGCAGTACTTC. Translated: CASTSGRAHSLGEQYF.

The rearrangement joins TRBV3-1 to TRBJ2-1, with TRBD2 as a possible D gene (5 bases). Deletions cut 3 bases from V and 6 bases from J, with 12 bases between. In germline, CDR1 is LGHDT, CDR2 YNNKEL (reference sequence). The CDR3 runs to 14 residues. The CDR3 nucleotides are TGTGCCAGCAGCCAGGGGAGTATTGGCAATGAGCAGTTCTTC. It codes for CASSQGSIGNEQFF.

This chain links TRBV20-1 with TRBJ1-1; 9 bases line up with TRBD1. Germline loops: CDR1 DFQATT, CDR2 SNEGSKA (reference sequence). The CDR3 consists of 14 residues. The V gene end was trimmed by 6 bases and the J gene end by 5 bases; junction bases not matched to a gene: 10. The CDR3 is CSARTGGGRTEAFF. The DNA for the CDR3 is TGCAGTGCAAGAACAGGGGGCGGTCGAACTGAAGCTTTCTTT.

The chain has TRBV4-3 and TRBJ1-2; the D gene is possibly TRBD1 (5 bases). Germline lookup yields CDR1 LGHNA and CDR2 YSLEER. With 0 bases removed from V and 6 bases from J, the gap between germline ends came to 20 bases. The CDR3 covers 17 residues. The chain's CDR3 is CASSQDQAQGNLDGYTF. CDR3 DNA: TGCGCCAGCAGCCAAGACCAAGCCCAGGGAAACCTGGATGGCTACACCTTC.

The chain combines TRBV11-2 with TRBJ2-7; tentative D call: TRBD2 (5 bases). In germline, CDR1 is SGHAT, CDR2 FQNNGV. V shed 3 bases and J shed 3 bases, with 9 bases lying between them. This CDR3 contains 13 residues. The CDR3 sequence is CASSFAGNYEQYF. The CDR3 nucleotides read TGTGCCAGCAGCTTTGCGGGCAACTACGAGCAGTACTTC.

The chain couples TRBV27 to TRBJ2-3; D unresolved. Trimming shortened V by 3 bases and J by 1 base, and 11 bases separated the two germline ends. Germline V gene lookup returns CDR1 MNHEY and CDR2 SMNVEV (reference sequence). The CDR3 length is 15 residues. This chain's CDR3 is CASSFQPLGTDTQYF. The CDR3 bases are TGTGCCAGCAGTTTCCAACCCTTGGGCACAGATACGCAGTATTTT.